This paragraph reports one T cell receptor beta chain. Its binding antigen is unknown. No base qualities exist here, and no much larger clone lies one base off it. The immunoSEQ Assay, a bias-controlled multiplex PCR, was used to amplify TCRbeta CDR3 regions from genomic DNA. On the study's bioinformatics: Within the assay, amplification of reference gene primers was used to estimate how many nucleated cells each sample contained. To quantify the absolute abundance of each unique TCRbeta CDR3 rearrangement, sequence reads were collapsed and filtered. Productive Simpson clonality was computed per sample as the square root of Simpson's diversity index over productive rearrangements. Sourced from immuneACCESS, this table was stored by TCRdb with only in-frame sequences that have V and J called. A share of the clones is absent; for the studies checked, an unresolved V gene accounts for under half, and the remainder has no known explanation. V and J calls and clone size are copied from that table; D and trimming were computed from the DNA. The sample has nearly 25,000 clones on record, around 72% of them singletons. Together, the top ten hold 43% of the sample.

Collaborating institutions collected whole blood in K2EDTA tubes following their own protocols. For TCRbeta analysis, collaborator samples were shipped as frozen whole blood, as isolated PBMCs, or as DNA extracted from either sample type. The sample is drawn from a study of blood T cell repertoires in COVID-19 (dated by TCRdb to the early 2020s). In the study overall: Collaborator samples came from the United States, Italy and Spain and covered acute and convalescent phases of COVID-19. The prospective study material was composed of cDNA or gDNA derived from T cells, B-cell-depleted T cells, or PBMCs. Deeply sampled blood TCRbeta repertoires from subjects exposed to, actively infected with, or recovered from COVID-19 were included in the dataset. A freely available public database, intended as a resource for researchers studying the immune response to SARS-CoV-2, is where the repertoires were released. Samples came from the ongoing ImmuneRACE study (first 160 participants) plus 1,254 subjects from 6 global collaborators. Nearly every sample came with metadata listing a de-identified subject ID, COVID-19 status, age in years and sex. Where HLA class I and class II types were available, the types were taken from metadata supplied by the sample provider, not from assay-based typing.

General findings and caveats noted by the study authors: How much clinical and demographic metadata was included differed by source and by participant, and the metadata was provided uncurated.

V is pared back by 7 bases and J by 2 bases, with 6 bases lying between the germline termini. For CDR1 and CDR2, the germline V gene (reference sequence) lists LNHDA and SQIVND. From the cysteine up to the phenylalanine, the CDR3 has a length of 13 residues. CDR3 DNA only is kept here, 39 bases in frame from base 1. Sequenced: peripheral blood. The TCR comes from a woman of 80 years or more with acute or convalescent COVID-19. The receptor chain draws on TRBV19 and TRBJ2-6; too little of a D gene remains to name it. The base sequence is TGTGCCAGTACCACAACTGGGGCCAACGTCCTGACTTTC. It is translated as CASTTTGANVLTF. With the portions outside the CDR3 filled from the reference TRBV19 and TRBJ2-6 genes, the complete variable region becomes DGGITQSPKYLFRKEGQNVTLSCEQNLNHDAMYWYRQDPGQGLRLIYYSQIVNDFQKGDIAEGYSVSREKKESFPLTVTSAQKNPTAFYLCASTTTGANVLTFGAGSRLTVL.